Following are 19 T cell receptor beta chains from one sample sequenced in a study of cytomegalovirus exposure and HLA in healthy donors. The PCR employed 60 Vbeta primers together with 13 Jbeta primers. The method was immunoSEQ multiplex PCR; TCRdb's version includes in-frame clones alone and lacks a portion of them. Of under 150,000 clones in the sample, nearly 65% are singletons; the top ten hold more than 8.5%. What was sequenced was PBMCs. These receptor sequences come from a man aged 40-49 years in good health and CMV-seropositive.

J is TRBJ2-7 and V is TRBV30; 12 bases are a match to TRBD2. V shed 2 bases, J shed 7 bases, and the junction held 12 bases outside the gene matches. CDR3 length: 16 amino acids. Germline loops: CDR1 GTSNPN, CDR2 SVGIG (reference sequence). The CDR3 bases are TGTGCCTGGAGTCAAGGACTAGCGGGACTGACGGAAGAGCAGTACTTC. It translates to CAWSQGLAGLTEEQYF.

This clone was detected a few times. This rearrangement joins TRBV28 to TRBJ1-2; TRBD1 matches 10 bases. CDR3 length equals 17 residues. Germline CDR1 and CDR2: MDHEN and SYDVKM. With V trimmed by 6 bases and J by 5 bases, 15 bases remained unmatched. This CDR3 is CASRISHWTGGDYGYTF. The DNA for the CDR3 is TGTGCCAGCAGGATATCCCATTGGACAGGGGGGGATTATGGCTACACCTTC.

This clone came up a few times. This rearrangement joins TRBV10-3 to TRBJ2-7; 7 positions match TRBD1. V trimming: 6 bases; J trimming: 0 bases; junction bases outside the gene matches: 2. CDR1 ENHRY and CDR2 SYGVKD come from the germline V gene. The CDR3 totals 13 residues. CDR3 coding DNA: TGTGCCATCAGGGGGGACAGCTCCTACGAGCAGTACTTC. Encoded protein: CAIRGDSSYEQYF.

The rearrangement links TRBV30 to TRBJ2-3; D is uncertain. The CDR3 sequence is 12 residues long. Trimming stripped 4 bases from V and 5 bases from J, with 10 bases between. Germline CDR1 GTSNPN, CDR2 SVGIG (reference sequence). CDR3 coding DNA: TGTGCCTGGACAGCGTCGGTAGATACGCAGTATTTT. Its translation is CAWTASVDTQYF.

CDR3 protein: CSARQKETQYF. The CDR3 region has the DNA TGCAGTGCTAGACAGAAAGAGACCCAGTACTTC. The chain is built from TRBV20-1 and TRBJ2-5; D remains ambiguous. CDR1 and CDR2 from the germline V gene are DFQATT and SNEGSKA (reference sequence). The CDR3 sequence is 11 residues long. V was shortened by 2 bases and J by 3 bases, with 4 bases between the two germline ends.

Here the CDR3 reads CASSYRTGQETQYF. The CDR3 nucleotides are TGTGCCAGCAGTTATCGTACAGGGCAAGAGACCCAGTACTTC. The gene calls are TRBV6-9 and TRBJ2-5; maybe TRBD1 (6 bases). Germline lookup yields CDR1 MNHGY and CDR2 SVAAGI. The CDR3 is 14 amino acids. The V end lost 2 bases, the J end lost 2 bases, and 9 bases lay between the germline ends.

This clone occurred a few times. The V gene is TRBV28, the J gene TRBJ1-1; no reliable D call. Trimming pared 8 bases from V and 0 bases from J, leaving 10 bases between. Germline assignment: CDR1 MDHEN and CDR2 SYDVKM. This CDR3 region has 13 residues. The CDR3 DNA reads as TGTGCCAGCGGTGACACTTTGAACACTGAAGCTTTCTTT. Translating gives CASGDTLNTEAFF. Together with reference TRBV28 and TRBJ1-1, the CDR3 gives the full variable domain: DVKVTQSSRYLVKRTGEKVFLECVQDMDHENMFWYRQDPGLGLRLIYFSYDVKMKEKGDIPEGYSVSREKKERFSLILESASTNQTSMYLCASGDTLNTEAFFGQGTRLTVV.

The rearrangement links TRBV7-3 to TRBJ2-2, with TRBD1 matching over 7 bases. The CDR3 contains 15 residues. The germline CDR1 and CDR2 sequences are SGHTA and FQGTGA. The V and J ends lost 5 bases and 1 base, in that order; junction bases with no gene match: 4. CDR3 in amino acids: CASSGTALNTGELFF. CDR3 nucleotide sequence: TGTGCCAGCAGCGGGACAGCGTTGAACACCGGGGAGCTGTTTTTT.

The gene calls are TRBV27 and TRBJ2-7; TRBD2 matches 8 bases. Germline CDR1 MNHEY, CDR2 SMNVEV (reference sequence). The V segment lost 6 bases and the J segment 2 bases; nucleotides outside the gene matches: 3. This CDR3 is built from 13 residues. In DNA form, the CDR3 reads TGTGCCAGCAGGGGGGGACTAGCCTACGAGCAGTACTTC. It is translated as CASRGGLAYEQYF.

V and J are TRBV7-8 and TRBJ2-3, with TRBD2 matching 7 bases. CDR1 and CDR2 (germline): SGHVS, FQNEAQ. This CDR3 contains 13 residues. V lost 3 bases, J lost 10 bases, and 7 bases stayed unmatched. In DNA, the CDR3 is TGTGCCAGCAGCTTGGGGGGGTCGGGTGCGCAGTATTTT. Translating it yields CASSLGGSGAQYF.

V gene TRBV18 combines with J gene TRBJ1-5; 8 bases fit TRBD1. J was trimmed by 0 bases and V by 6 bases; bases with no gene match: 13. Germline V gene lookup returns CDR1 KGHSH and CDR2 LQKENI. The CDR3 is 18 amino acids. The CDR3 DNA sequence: TGTGCCAGCTCTCCAGGGGGCTCTGGGCCTATTAGCAATCAGCCCCAGCATTTT. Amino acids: CASSPGGSGPISNQPQHF.

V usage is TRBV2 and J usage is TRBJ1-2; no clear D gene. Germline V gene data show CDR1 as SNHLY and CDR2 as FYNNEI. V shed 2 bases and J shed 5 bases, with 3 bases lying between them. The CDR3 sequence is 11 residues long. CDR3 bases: TGTGCCAGCAGTGAACAGTATGGCTACACCTTC. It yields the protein CASSEQYGYTF.

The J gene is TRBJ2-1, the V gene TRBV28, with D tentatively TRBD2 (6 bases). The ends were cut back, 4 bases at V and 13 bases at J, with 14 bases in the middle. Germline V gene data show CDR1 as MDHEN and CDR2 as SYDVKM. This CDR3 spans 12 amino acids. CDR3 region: CASSSPSANQFF. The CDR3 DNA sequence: TGTGCCAGCAGTTCCCCTAGCGCGAACCAGTTCTTC. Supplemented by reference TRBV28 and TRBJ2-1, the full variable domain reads DVKVTQSSRYLVKRTGEKVFLECVQDMDHENMFWYRQDPGLGLRLIYFSYDVKMKEKGDIPEGYSVSREKKERFSLILESASTNQTSMYLCASSSPSANQFFGPGTRLTVL.

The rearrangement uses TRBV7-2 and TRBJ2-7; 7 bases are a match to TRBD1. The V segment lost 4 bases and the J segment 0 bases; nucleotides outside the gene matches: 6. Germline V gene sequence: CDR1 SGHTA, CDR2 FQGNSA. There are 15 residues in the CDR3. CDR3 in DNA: TGTGCCAGCAGCTACGACCGGGACAGCTCCTACGAGCAGTACTTC. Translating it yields CASSYDRDSSYEQYF.

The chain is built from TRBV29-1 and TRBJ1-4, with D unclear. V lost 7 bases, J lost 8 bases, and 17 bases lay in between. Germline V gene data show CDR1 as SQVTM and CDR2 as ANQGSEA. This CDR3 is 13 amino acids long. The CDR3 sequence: CSASTATREKLFF. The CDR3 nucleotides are TGCAGCGCTTCGACTGCTACGAGGGAAAAACTGTTTTTT.

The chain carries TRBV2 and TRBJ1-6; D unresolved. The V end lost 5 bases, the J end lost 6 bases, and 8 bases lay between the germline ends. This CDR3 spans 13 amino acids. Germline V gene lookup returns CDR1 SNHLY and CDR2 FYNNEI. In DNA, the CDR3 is TGTGCCAGCAGTTTAGACTTTAATTCACCCCTCCACTTT. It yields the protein CASSLDFNSPLHF.

CDR3 loop: CASSLGVRRNEQFF. The CDR3 DNA reads as TGTGCCAGCAGCTTAGGAGTCCGTCGGAATGAGCAGTTCTTC. The chain has TRBV7-9 and TRBJ2-1, with D unclear. The CDR3 contains 14 residues. Trimming left V 1 base short and J 7 bases short, with 11 bases between. From germline, CDR1 is SEHNR and CDR2 FQNEAQ (reference sequence).

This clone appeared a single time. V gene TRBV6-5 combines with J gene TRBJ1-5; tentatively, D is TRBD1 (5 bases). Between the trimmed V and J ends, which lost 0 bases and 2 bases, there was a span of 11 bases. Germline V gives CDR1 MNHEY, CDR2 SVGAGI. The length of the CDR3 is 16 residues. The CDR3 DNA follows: TGTGCCAGCAGTTACTCCCTCTCAGGGCGCAATCAGCCCCAGCATTTT. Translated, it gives CASSYSLSGRNQPQHF.

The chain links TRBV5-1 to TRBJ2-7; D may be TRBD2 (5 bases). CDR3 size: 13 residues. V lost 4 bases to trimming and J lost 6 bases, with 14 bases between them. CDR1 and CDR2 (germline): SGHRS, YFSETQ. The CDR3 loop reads CASSTSDFSEQYF. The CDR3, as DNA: TGCGCCAGCAGCACGTCGGACTTCTCCGAGCAGTACTTC. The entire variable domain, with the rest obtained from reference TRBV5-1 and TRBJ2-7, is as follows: KAGVTQTPRYLIKTRGQQVTLSCSPISGHRSVSWYQQTPGQGLQFLFEYFSETQRNKGNFPGRFSGRQFSNSRSEMNVSTLELGDSALYLCASSTSDFSEQYFGPGTRLTVT.